This T cell receptor beta chain was recorded in a study of blood T cell repertoires in COVID-19. Background on the study: Researchers got acute and convalescent COVID-19 samples from the United States, Italy and Spain. PBMCs, B-cell-depleted T cells, or T cells provided the cDNA or gDNA that made up the material.

This clone was counted only a few times. This CDR3 region has 14 residues. V was pared by 6 bases and J by 3 bases, with 15 bases between. Germline loops: CDR1 LNHDA, CDR2 SQIVND (reference sequence). Methods used by the authors: Reference gene primers were amplified, and this amplification served to estimate nucleated cell counts. Profiling relied on immunoSEQ multiplex PCR, and the TCRdb table lists in-frame clones only, not all of them. From that table come the V and J calls and clone size; the DNA was used to work out D and trimming. Among 6,000 to 7,000 clones listed, 86% were seen once. V usage is TRBV19 and J usage is TRBJ2-7; tentative D call: TRBD1 (6 bases). The receptor was derived from a human donor with active COVID-19. The donor label of this sample is uncertain. The specimen sequenced was peripheral blood. The CDR3 loop is CASSLQQGIYEQYF. In DNA, the CDR3 is TGTGCCAGTAGCCTCCAACAGGGAATCTACGAGCAGTACTTC.